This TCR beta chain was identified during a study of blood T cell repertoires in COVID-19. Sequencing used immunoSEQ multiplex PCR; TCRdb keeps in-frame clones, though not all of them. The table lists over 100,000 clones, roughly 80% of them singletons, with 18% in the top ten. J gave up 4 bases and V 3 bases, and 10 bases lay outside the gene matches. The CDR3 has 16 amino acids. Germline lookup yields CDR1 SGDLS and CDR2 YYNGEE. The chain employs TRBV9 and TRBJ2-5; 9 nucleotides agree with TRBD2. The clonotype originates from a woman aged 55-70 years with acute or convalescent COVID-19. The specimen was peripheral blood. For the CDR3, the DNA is TGTGCCAGCAGCGCCACCGGGACTAGCTTCGGAGAGACCCAGTACTTC. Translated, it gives CASSATGTSFGETQYF.